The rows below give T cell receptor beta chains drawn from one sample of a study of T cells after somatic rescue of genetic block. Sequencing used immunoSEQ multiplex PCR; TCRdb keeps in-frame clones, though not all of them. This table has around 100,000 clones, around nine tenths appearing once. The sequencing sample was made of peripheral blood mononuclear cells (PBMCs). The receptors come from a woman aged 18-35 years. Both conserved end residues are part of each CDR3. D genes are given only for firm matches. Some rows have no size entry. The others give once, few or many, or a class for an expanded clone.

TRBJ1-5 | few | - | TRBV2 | TGTGCCAGCAGTGGTTCTCGGGGGATGGGCAATCAGCCCCAGCATTTT | CASSGSRGMGNQPQHF
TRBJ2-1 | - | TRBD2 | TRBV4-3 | TGCGCCAGCAGCCAAGAGGGGGGGGGCTACAATGAGCAGTTCTTC | CASSQEGGGYNEQFF
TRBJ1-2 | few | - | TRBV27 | TGTGCCAGCAAGAAGCCGGGACCTAACTATGGCTACACCTTC | CASKKPGPNYGYTF
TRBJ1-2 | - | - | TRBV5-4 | TGTGCCAGCAGCTGGGCAGGTACAGATGGCTACACCTTC | CASSWAGTDGYTF
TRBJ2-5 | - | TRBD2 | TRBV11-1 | TGTGCCAGCAGCACAGGACTAGCGGAGACCCAGTACTTC | CASSTGLAETQYF
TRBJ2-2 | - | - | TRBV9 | TGTGCCAGCAGCCCCCCCGGGGGGCGGAACACCGGGGAGCTGTTTTTT | CASSPPGGRNTGELFF
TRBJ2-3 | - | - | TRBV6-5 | TGTGCCAGCAGCCGGACGGGGGACCGCACAGATACGCAGTATTTT | CASSRTGDRTDTQYF
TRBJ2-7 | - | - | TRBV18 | TGTGCCAGCTCACCACCAGGACCAGACGAGCAGTACTTC | CASSPPGPDEQYF
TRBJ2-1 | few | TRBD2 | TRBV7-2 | TGTGCCAGCAGCTCGAGACTAGCGGGGCTCAATGAGCAGTTCTTC | CASSSRLAGLNEQFF
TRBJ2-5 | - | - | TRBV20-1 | TGCAGTGCTAGAGGGTACACCCAGTACTTC | CSARGYTQYF
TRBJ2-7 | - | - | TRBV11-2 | TGTGCCAGCAGCTTAGATATGGAGGGCACCTACGAGCAGTACTTC | CASSLDMEGTYEQYF
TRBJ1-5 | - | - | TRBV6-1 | TGTGCCAGCAGTGAAGAGACTTCGGGACCCTCGAACAATCAGCCCCAGCATTTT | CASSEETSGPSNNQPQHF
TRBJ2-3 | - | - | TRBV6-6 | TGTGCCAGCAGTCGTTCCGGGGGTACGCAGTATTTT | CASSRSGGTQYF
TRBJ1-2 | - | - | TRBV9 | TGTGCCAGCAGCGCCGGAGTCCGGGGCCCCTTCTTC | CASSAGVRGPFF
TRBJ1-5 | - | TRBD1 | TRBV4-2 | TGTGCCAGCAGCCAAGGGGACAGGACGAATAATCAGCCCCAGCATTTT | CASSQGDRTNNQPQHF
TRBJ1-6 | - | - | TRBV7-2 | TGTGCCAGCAGCTTGGGACCGGGTTCACCCCTCCACTTT | CASSLGPGSPLHF
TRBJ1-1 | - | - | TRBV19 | TGTGCCAGTAGTAGCGCGGTTAACACTGAAGCTTTCTTT | CASSSAVNTEAFF
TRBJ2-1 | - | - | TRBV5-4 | TGTGCCAGCAGCTTGATCAGCGGTGAGCAGTTCTTC | CASSLISGEQFF
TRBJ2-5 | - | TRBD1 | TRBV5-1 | TGCGCCAGCAGCTTGTGGCCCGGGACAGGGGGCTCGGCGACCCAGTACTTC | CASSLWPGTGGSATQYF
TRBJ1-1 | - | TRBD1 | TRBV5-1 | TGCGCCAGCAGCACCCCGACAGGGCTCGTCACTGAAGCTTTCTTT | CASSTPTGLVTEAFF
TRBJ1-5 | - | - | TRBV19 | TGTGCCAGTAGTATAGACGCACAGAGCAATCAGCCCCAGCATTTT | CASSIDAQSNQPQHF
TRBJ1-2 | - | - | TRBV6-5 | TGTGCCAGCAGTGGGGTCAACAGCCCCTATGGCTACACCTTC | CASSGVNSPYGYTF
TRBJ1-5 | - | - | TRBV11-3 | TGTGCCAGCAGCTTAGGGGGGAGCAATCAGCCCCAGCATTTT | CASSLGGSNQPQHF
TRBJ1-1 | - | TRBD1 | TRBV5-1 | TGCGCCAGCAGCTTGATGGGGACAGGGGGTTTCACTGAAGCTTTCTTT | CASSLMGTGGFTEAFF
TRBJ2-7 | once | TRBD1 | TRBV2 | TGTGCCAGCAGGCGGACAGGGGGCACGTACGAGCAGTACTTC | CASRRTGGTYEQYF
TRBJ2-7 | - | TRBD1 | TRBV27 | TGTGCCAGCAGTTCGCAGGGACAGGGGGCTGCCTACGAGCAGTACTTC | CASSSQGQGAAYEQYF
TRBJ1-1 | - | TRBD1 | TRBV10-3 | TGTGCCATCAGTGTGGGGGGGGACAGTGTCATGAACACTGAAGCTTTCTTT | CAISVGGDSVMNTEAFF